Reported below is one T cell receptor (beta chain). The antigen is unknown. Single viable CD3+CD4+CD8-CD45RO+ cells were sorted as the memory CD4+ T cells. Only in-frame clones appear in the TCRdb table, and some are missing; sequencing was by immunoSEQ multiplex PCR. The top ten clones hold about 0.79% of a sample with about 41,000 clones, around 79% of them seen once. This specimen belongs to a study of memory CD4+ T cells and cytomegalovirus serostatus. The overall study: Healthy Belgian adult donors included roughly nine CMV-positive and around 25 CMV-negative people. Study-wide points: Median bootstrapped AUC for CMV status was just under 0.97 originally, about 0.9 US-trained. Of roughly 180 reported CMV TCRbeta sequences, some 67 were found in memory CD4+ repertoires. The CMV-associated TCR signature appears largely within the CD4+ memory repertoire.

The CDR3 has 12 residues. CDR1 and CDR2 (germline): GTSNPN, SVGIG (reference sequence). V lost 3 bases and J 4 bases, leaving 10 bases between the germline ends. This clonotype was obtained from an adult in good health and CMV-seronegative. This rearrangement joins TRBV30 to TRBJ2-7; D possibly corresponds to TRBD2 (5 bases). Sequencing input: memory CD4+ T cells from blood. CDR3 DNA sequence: TGTGCCTGGAGCTCGGGAAAGTACGAGCAGTACTTC. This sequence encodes CAWSSGKYEQYF.